This TCR beta chain was captured by sequencing in a study of T cells in localized non-small cell lung cancer. Assay: immunoSEQ multiplex PCR; the TCRdb copy retains only in-frame clones and omits some. The repertoire has about 40,000 clones, approximately 89% of them found once; the top ten carry about 2.5%. V lost 4 bases and J lost 3; bases outside the gene matches: 10. Germline CDR1 reads SGHKS; CDR2 reads YYEKEE (reference sequence). CDR3 size: 17 residues. The TCR was taken from a woman between 35 and 70 years old with stage I lung adenocarcinoma. The sequencing here drew on peripheral blood, taken before any cancer treatment. The J gene is TRBJ2-1, the V gene TRBV5-5, with 10 bases that match TRBD1. The CDR3 region has the DNA TGTGCCAGCAGCCTCTTGACAGGGGGCAACGGCTACAATGAGCAGTTCTTC. Translated, it gives CASSLLTGGNGYNEQFF.